The 21 T cell receptor beta chains reported below all come from one sample, sequenced in a study of T cells after yellow fever vaccination. Via MiXCR, TCRdb re-called the 5' RACE reads, giving one row per CDR3 protein. Here the sample spans 450,000 to 600,000 distinct CDR3 sequences, about a sixth being singletons. The material was PBMCs, obtained about 5 days after the first yellow fever vaccination. Every receptor here comes from a man aged 18 to 35 who received the YFV17D yellow fever vaccine.

V gene TRBV7-9 combines with J gene TRBJ2-5; tentatively, D is TRBD2 (6 bases). This CDR3 is 16 amino acids long. Trimming removed 1 base at V and 2 bases at J, with 14 bases between. CDR1 is SEHNR and CDR2 is FQNEAQ in the germline V gene (reference sequence). DNA of the CDR3: TGTGCCAGCAGCTTAGGCCGGGGGAGCGGACAAGAGACCCAGTACTTC. Protein product: CASSLGRGSGQETQYF. The whole variable domain, remainder taken from reference TRBV7-9 and TRBJ2-5, is DTGVSQNPRHKITKRGQNVTFRCDPISEHNRLYWYRQTLGQGPEFLTYFQNEAQLEKSRLLSDRFSAERPKGSFSTLEIQRTEQGDSAMYLCASSLGRGSGQETQYFGPGTRLLVL.

V usage is TRBV5-6 and J usage is TRBJ2-1, with 9 bases lining up with TRBD2. Losses at the gene ends were 1 base for V and 0 bases for J; bases not matched to a gene: 11. Germline assignment: CDR1 SGHDT and CDR2 YYEEEE. CDR3 length equals 19 residues. CDR3 protein: CASSLTSGRRFSSYNEQFF. Written as DNA, the CDR3 is TGTGCCAGCAGCTTGACTAGCGGGCGACGTTTCAGCTCCTACAATGAGCAGTTCTTC.

This clonotype has only a few counts. J is TRBJ1-1 and V is TRBV7-3; D may be TRBD1 (5 bases). The V gene's germline CDR1 is SGHTA and CDR2 FQGTGA. The CDR3 sequence is 13 residues long. V gave up 5 bases and J gave up 4 bases, with 11 bases separating them. CDR3 residues: CASSKTGPTEAFF. CDR3 in DNA: TGTGCCAGCAGCAAGACGGGGCCCACTGAAGCTTTCTTT.

The V gene is TRBV20-1, the J gene TRBJ2-3, with unresolved D. This CDR3 comprises 12 residues. Germline V gives CDR1 DFQATT, CDR2 SNEGSKA (reference sequence). CDR3 sequence reads: CSGSMSTDTQYF. The CDR3 bases are TGCAGCGGTTCTATGAGCACAGATACGCAGTATTTT.

This clonotype came up many times. The chain recombines TRBV11-2 with TRBJ1-1; 7 bases line up with TRBD1. V lost 4 bases and J lost 5; bases outside the gene matches: 10. This CDR3 spans 15 amino acids. Germline V gives CDR1 SGHAT, CDR2 FQNNGV. CDR3 nucleotides: TGTGCCAGCAGCTATATATACAGGGGATTGACTGAAGCTTTCTTT. Translation gives CASSYIYRGLTEAFF.

This clonotype was seen more than once but under ten times. V is TRBV10-3 and J is TRBJ1-3, with D unclear. The CDR3 spans 12 residues. V was shortened by 8 bases and J by 8 bases, with 13 bases between the two germline ends. CDR1 is ENHRY, CDR2 SYGVKD, per germline. The CDR3: CAIARQSYTIYF. In DNA form, the CDR3 reads TGTGCCATCGCCAGGCAGTCCTACACCATATATTTT.

J is TRBJ1-2 and V is TRBV15; D call uncertain. The CDR3 length is 15 residues. Germline loops: CDR1 LNHNV, CDR2 YYDKDF (reference sequence). Trimming stripped 0 bases from V and 4 bases from J, with 12 bases between. CDR3 nucleotide sequence: TGTGCCACCAGCAGAGATAAGGGATTAGCCTATGGCTACACCTTC. It specifies CATSRDKGLAYGYTF.

The J gene is TRBJ2-6, the V gene TRBV25-1; 9 bases agree with TRBD1. This CDR3 has 20 residues. V was pared by 1 base and J by 1 base, with 11 bases of the junction left unmatched. Germline V lookup: CDR1 MGHDK, CDR2 SYGVNS. The CDR3 nucleotides read TGTGCCAGCAGTGAATTCGGACAGGGGACAAACGGGTCTGGGGCCAACGTCCTGACTTTC. This gives the protein CASSEFGQGTNGSGANVLTF.

The chain employs TRBV28 and TRBJ2-5; TRBD2 aligns across 7 bases. Per the germline V gene, CDR1 is MDHEN and CDR2 is SYDVKM. There are 15 residues in the CDR3. The junction had 7 bases not matched to a gene; V was cut back by 1 base and J by 5 bases. The CDR3 sequence is CASSLSSAGEETQYF. DNA of the CDR3: TGTGCCAGCAGTTTATCTTCGGCGGGGGAGGAGACCCAGTACTTC.

This chain joins TRBV6-5 and TRBJ2-7; possibly TRBD1 for D (5 bases). The CDR3 has 16 residues. V was shortened by 2 bases and J by 2 bases, with 16 bases between the two germline ends. Germline CDR1 and CDR2: MNHEY and SVGAGI. The CDR3 nucleotides read TGTGCCAGCAGTTACGGTACAGGATCTTTTGCCTACGAGCAGTACGTC. It yields the protein CASSYGTGSFAYEQYV.

This clonotype has just a few counts. The chain carries TRBV7-9 and TRBJ2-1; a weak D match, TRBD2 (5 bases). V was cut by 5 bases and J by 2 bases, with 10 bases left in between. CDR3 size: 14 residues. CDR1 and CDR2 (germline): SEHNR, FQNEAQ (reference sequence). CDR3 in DNA: TGTGCCAGCAGCCGGCGGGTAACCTACAATGAGCAGTTCTTC. Encoded protein: CASSRRVTYNEQFF.

This clonotype was seen more than once but under ten times. CDR3 nucleotide sequence: TGTGCCAGCAGTCCCACCGGGACAGGGACGCAGTACTTC. It translates to CASSPTGTGTQYF. This rearrangement joins TRBV27 to TRBJ2-7; 9 bases match TRBD1. V lost 5 bases to trimming and J lost 9 bases; unmatched junction nucleotides: 8. CDR3 length: 13 amino acids. Germline V gene sequence: CDR1 MNHEY, CDR2 SMNVEV (reference sequence).

This clonotype was counted between two and nine times. V is TRBV5-1 and J is TRBJ2-5, with 7 positions matching TRBD2. The CDR3 sequence is 14 residues long. With V trimmed by 4 bases and J by 5 bases, 8 bases remained unmatched. Per germline, CDR1 SGHRS and CDR2 YFSETQ. In nucleotides, the CDR3 is TGCGCCAGCAGCGAGGCTAGCGGCGGCGAGACCCAGTACTTC. It specifies CASSEASGGETQYF.

This chain links TRBV6-2 or TRBV6-3 with TRBJ2-7; no clear D. CDR1 is MNHEY and CDR2 is SVGEGT in the germline V gene. The CDR3 is 12 residues long. Trimming removed 6 bases at V and 3 bases at J, with 9 bases between. The CDR3 region is CASSANFYEQYF. The CDR3 DNA follows: TGTGCCAGCAGCGCCAATTTCTACGAGCAGTACTTC.

J is TRBJ2-4 and V is TRBV5-5; D possibly corresponds to TRBD1 (6 bases). Per germline, CDR1 SGHKS and CDR2 YYEKEE (reference sequence). Trimming took 0 bases from V and 1 from J, leaving 8 bases between them. The CDR3 has 15 residues. The CDR3 region has the DNA TGTGCCAGCAGCTTGGCCGACAGGGCCAAAAACATTCAGTACTTC. The encoded protein is CASSLADRAKNIQYF. The full variable domain, completed using reference TRBV5-5 and TRBJ2-4, is DAGVTQSPTHLIKTRGQQVTLRCSPISGHKSVSWYQQVLGQGPQFIFQYYEKEERGRGNFPDRFSARQFPNYSSELNVNALLLGDSALYLCASSLADRAKNIQYFGAGTRLSVL.

The chain links TRBV3-1 to TRBJ2-5, with D perhaps TRBD1 (6 bases). The V gene's germline CDR1 is LGHDT and CDR2 YNNKEL (reference sequence). The V end lost 5 bases, the J end lost 7 bases, and 17 bases lay between the germline ends. CDR3 size: 14 residues. Here the CDR3 reads CASSSAGAFGTQYF. The CDR3 DNA sequence: TGTGCCAGCAGCTCCGCAGGGGCCTTCGGGACCCAGTACTTC.

The rearrangement uses TRBV29-1 and TRBJ2-7, with D maybe TRBD1 (5 bases). The germline V gene encodes CDR1 SQVTM and CDR2 ANQGSEA. The CDR3 extends over 12 amino acids. Trimming shortened V by 7 bases and J by 1 base, and 11 bases separated the two germline ends. CDR3 residues: CSAAQGSYEQYF. The CDR3, as DNA: TGCAGCGCTGCGCAGGGTTCCTACGAGCAGTACTTC.

This rearrangement joins TRBV2 to TRBJ2-2; D gene ambiguous. This CDR3 comprises 13 residues. Germline CDR1 reads SNHLY; CDR2 reads FYNNEI. V lost 3 bases to trimming and J lost 7 bases, with 9 bases between them. CDR3 loop: CASSDPRVGELFF. CDR3 nucleotide sequence: TGTGCCAGCAGTGACCCCCGAGTCGGGGAGCTGTTTTTT. Together with reference TRBV2 and TRBJ2-2, the CDR3 gives the full variable domain: EPEVTQTPSHQVTQMGQEVILRCVPISNHLYFYWYRQILGQKVEFLVSFYNNEISEKSEIFDDQFSVERPDGSNFTLKIRSTKLEDSAMYFCASSDPRVGELFFGEGSRLTVL.

The rearrangement links TRBV5-1 to TRBJ1-5; D unclear. The germline V gene has CDR1 SGHRS and CDR2 YFSETQ. The CDR3 is 16 residues long. Trimming shortened V by 4 bases and J by 11 bases, and 25 bases separated the two germline ends. CDR3: CASSPEGATARTAQHF. For the CDR3, the DNA is TGCGCCAGCAGCCCAGAAGGAGCGACGGCCCGGACGGCCCAGCATTTT.

This clonotype has only a few counts. The chain is built from TRBV5-1 and TRBJ1-2, with 10 bases fitting TRBD1. Germline values: CDR1 SGHRS, CDR2 YFSETQ. The CDR3 runs to 17 residues. The junction had 15 bases not matched to a gene; V was cut back by 4 bases and J by 6 bases. In nucleotides, the CDR3 is TGCGCCAGCAGCCCTGACAGGGGGCGCGGAGGTGAGGATGGCTACACCTTC. This codes for CASSPDRGRGGEDGYTF.

This clonotype was seen a handful of times. CDR3 sequence reads: CASSESGRGRDTQYF. Here the CDR3 DNA reads TGTGCCAGCAGTGAATCGGGCAGGGGGAGAGATACGCAGTATTTT. The chain links TRBV6-1 to TRBJ2-3; TRBD1 aligns across 7 bases. This CDR3 contains 15 residues. Germline lookup yields CDR1 MNHNS and CDR2 SASEGT. V lost 2 bases and J lost 5; bases outside the gene matches: 7.